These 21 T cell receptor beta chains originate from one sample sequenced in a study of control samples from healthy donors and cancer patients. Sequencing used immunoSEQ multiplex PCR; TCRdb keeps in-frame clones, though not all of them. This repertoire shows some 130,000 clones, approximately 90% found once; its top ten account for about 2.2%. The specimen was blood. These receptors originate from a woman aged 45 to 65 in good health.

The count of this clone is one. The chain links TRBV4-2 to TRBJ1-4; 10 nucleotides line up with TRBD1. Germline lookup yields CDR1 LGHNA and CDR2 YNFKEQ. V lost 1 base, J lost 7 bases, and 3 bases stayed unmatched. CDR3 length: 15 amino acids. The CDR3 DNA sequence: TGTGCCAGCAGCCAAGTAGACAGGGGGCGTGAAAAACTGTTTTTT. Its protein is CASSQVDRGREKLFF.

CDR3 amino acids: CASSPLFGLDLNYEQYF. In DNA form, the CDR3 reads TGTGCCAGCAGCCCCCTTTTCGGACTCGATCTGAACTACGAGCAGTACTTC. The chain couples TRBV5-6 to TRBJ2-7, with a tentative D call TRBD2 (5 bases). Trimming removed 4 bases at V and 3 bases at J, with 23 bases between. This CDR3 is 17 amino acids long. The V gene's germline CDR1 is SGHDT and CDR2 YYEEEE.

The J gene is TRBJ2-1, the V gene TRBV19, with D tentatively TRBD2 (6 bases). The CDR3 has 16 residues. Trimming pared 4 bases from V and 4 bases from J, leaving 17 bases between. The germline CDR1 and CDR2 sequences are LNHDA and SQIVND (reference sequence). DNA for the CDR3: TGTGCCAGTAGTAGCCCCCCCGGGAGAACTTACAATGAGCAGTTCTTC. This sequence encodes CASSSPPGRTYNEQFF.

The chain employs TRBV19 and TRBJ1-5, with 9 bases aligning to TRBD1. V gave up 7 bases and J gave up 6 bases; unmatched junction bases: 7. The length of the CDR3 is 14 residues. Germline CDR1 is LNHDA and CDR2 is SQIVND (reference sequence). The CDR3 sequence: CASNPDRGRQPQHF. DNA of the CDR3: TGTGCCAGTAACCCGGACAGGGGTCGTCAGCCCCAGCATTTT.

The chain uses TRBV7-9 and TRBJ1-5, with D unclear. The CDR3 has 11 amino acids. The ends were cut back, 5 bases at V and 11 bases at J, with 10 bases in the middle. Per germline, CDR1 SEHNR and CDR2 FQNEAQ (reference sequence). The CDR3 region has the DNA TGTGCCAGCAGCATCGGGGTATCCCAGCATTTT. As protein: CASSIGVSQHF.

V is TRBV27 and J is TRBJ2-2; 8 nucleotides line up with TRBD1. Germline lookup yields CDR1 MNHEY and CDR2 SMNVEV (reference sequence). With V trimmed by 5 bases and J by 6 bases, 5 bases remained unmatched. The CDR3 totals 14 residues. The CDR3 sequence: CASSRWTGPGELFF. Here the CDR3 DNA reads TGTGCCAGCAGTCGCTGGACAGGGCCCGGGGAGCTGTTTTTT.

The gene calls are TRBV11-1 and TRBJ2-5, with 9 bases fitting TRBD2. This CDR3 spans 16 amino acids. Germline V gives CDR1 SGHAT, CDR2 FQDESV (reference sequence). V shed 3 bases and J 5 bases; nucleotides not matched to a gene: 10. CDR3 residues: CASSFGAGGQGETQYF. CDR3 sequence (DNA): TGTGCCAGCAGCTTTGGAGCGGGAGGCCAGGGGGAGACCCAGTACTTC.

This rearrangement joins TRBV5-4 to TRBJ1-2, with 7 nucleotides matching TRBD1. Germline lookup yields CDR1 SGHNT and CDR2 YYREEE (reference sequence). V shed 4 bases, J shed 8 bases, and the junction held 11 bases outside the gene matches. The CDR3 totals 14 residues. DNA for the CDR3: TGTGCCAGCAGCGGAGGGAGGGCAGGGGGAGGCTACACCTTC. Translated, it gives CASSGGRAGGGYTF. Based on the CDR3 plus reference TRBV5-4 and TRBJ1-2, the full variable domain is ETGVTQSPTHLIKTRGQQVTLRCSSQSGHNTVSWYQQALGQGPQFIFQYYREEENGRGNFPPRFSGLQFPNYSSELNVNALELDDSALYLCASSGGRAGGGYTFGSGTRLTVV.

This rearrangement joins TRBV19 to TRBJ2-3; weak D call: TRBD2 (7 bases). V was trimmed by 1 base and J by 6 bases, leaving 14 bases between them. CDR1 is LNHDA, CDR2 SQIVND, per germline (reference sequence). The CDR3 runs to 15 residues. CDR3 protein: CASSIGGGPSDTQYF. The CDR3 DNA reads TGTGCCAGTAGTATAGGGGGGGGGCCTTCGGATACGCAGTATTTT.

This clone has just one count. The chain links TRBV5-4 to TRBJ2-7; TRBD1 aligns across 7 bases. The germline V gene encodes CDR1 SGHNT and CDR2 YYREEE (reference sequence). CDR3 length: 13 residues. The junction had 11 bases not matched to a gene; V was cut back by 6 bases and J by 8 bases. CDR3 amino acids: CASTRTGSVKQYF. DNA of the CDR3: TGTGCCAGCACCCGGACAGGTAGCGTAAAGCAGTACTTC.

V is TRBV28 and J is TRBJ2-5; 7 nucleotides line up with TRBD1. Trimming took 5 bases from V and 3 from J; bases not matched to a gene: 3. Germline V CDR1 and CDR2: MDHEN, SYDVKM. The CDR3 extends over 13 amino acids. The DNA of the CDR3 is TGTGCCAGCAGTGACAGGGCAGAAGAGACCCAGTACTTC. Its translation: CASSDRAEETQYF. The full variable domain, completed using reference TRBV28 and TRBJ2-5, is DVKVTQSSRYLVKRTGEKVFLECVQDMDHENMFWYRQDPGLGLRLIYFSYDVKMKEKGDIPEGYSVSREKKERFSLILESASTNQTSMYLCASSDRAEETQYFGPGTRLLVL.

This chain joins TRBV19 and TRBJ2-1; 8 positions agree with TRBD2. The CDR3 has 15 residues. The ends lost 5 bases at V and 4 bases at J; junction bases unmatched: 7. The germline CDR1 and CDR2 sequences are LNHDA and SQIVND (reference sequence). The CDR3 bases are TGTGCCAGTAGTGGGAGCGGGAGTCTATACAATGAGCAGTTCTTC. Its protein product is CASSGSGSLYNEQFF.

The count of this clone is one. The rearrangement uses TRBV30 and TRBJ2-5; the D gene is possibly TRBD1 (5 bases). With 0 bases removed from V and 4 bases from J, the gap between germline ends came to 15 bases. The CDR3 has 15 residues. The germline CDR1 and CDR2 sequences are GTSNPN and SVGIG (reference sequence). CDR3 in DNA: TGTGCCTGGAGTGTACGAGGACACCCTCGAGAGACCCAGTACTTC. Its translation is CAWSVRGHPRETQYF.

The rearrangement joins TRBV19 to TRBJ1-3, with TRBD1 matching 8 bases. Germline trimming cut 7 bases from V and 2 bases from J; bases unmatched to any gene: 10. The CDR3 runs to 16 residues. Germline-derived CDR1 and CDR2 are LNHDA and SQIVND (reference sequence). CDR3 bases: TGTGCCAGTACACACAGGGGGTTCCCTCCTGGAAACACCATATATTTT. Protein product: CASTHRGFPPGNTIYF.

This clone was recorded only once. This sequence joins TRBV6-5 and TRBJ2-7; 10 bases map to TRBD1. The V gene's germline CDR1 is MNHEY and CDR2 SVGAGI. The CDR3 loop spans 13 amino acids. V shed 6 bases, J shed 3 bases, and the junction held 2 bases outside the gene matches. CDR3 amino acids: CASSWDRGYEQYF. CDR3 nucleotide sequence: TGTGCCAGCAGCTGGGACAGGGGCTACGAGCAGTACTTC.

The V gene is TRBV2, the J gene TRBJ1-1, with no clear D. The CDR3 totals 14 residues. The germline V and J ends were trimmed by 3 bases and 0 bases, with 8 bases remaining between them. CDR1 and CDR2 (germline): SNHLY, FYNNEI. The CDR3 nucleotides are TGTGCCAGCAGTGAGGCGGAACTGAACACTGAAGCTTTCTTT. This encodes CASSEAELNTEAFF.

CDR3 coding DNA: TGTGCCAGCAGCCAAGAAACGGGGCTCGGGGGCACAGATACGCAGTATTTT. It encodes CASSQETGLGGTDTQYF. The V and J genes are TRBV4-2 and TRBJ2-3; D is possibly TRBD1 or TRBD2 (5 bases each). V was shortened by 0 bases and J by 1 base, with 14 bases between the two germline ends. This CDR3 is built from 17 residues. Germline CDR1 reads LGHNA; CDR2 reads YNFKEQ.

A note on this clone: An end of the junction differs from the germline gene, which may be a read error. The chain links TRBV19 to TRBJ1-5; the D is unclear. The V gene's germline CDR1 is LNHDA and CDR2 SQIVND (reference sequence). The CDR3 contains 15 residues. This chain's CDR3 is CASSLEPNSNQPQHF. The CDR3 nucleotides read TGTGCCAGTAGTTTAGAGCCAAATAGCAATCAGCCCCAGCATTTT.

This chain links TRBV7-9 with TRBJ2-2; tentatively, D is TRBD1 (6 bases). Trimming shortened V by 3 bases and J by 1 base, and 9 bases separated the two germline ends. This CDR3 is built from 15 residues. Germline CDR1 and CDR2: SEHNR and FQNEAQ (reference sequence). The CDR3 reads CASSLGQVNTGELFF. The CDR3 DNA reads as TGTGCCAGCAGCTTGGGACAAGTGAACACCGGGGAGCTGTTTTTT.

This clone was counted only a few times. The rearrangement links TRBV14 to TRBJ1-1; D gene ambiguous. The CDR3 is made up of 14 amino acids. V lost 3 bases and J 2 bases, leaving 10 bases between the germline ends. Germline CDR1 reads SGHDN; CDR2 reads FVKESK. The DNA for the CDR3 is TGTGCCAGCAGCCATGGCCAAGGAAACACTGAAGCTTTCTTT. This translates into CASSHGQGNTEAFF.

This CDR3 is CASSIQGGSRNEKLFF. Here the CDR3 DNA reads TGCGCCAGCAGCATACAGGGGGGCAGTCGGAATGAAAAACTGTTTTTT. The genes are TRBV5-1 and TRBJ1-4; 8 nucleotides agree with TRBD1. Germline values: CDR1 SGHRS, CDR2 YFSETQ. V lost 4 bases, J lost 5 bases, and 10 bases stayed unmatched. CDR3 length equals 16 residues.